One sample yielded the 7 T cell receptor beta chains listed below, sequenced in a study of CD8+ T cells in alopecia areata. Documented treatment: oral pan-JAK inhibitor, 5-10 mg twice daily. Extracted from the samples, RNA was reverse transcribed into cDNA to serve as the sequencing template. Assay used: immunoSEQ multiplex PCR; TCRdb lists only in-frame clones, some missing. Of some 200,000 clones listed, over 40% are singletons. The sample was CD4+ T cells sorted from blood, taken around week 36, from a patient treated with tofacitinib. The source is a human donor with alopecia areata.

CDR3 nucleotide sequence: TGCAGCGTTGAATCCAGGGGCCTAGATAGCAATCAGCCCCAGCATTTT. Encoded protein: CSVESRGLDSNQPQHF. The chain joins TRBV29-1 to TRBJ1-5; maybe TRBD1 (6 bases). Germline lookup yields CDR1 SQVTM and CDR2 ANQGSEA. This CDR3 is built from 16 residues. Trimming cost V 2 bases and J 0 bases, with 14 bases left between them. Based on the CDR3 plus reference TRBV29-1 and TRBJ1-5, the full variable domain is SAVISQKPSRDICQRGTSLTIQCQVDSQVTMMFWYRQQPGQSLTLIATANQGSEATYESGFVIDKFPISRPNLTFSTLTVSNMSPEDSSIYLCSVESRGLDSNQPQHFGDGTRLSIL.

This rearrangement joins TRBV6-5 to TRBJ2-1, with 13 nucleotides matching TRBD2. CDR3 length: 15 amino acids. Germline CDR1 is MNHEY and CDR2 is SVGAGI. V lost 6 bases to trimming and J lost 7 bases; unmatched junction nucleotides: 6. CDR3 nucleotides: TGTGCCAGCAGCCGGACTAGCGGGAGTCTAAATGAGCAGTTCTTC. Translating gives CASSRTSGSLNEQFF.

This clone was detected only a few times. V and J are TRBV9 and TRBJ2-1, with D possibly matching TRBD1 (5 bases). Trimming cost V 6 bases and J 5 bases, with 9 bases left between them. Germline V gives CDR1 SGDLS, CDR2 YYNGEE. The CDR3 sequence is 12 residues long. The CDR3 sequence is CASNTGNNEQFF. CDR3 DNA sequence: TGTGCCAGCAACACAGGTAACAATGAGCAGTTCTTC.

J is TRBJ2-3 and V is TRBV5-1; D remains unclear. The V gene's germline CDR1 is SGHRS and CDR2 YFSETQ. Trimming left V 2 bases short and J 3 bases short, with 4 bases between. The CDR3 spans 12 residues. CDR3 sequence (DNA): TGCGCCAGCAGCTTCAATACAGATACGCAGTATTTT. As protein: CASSFNTDTQYF. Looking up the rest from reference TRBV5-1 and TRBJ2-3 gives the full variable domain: KAGVTQTPRYLIKTRGQQVTLSCSPISGHRSVSWYQQTPGQGLQFLFEYFSETQRNKGNFPGRFSGRQFSNSRSEMNVSTLELGDSALYLCASSFNTDTQYFGPGTRLTVL.

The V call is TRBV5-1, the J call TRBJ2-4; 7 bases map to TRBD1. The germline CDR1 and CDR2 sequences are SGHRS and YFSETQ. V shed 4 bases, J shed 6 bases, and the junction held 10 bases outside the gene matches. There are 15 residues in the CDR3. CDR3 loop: CASSPPGQQGNIQYF. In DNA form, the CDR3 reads TGCGCCAGCAGCCCGCCGGGACAGCAGGGAAACATTCAGTACTTC.

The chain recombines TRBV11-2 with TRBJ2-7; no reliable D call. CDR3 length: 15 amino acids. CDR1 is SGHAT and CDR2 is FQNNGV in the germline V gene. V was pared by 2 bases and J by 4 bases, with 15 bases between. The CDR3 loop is CASSLSLGDNYEQYF. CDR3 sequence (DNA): TGTGCCAGCAGCTTAAGCTTAGGCGATAATTACGAGCAGTACTTC.

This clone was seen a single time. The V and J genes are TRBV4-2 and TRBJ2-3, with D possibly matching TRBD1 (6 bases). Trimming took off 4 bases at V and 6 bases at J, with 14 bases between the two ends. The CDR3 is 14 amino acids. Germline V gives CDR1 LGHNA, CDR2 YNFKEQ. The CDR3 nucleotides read TGTGCCAGCAGCCCCACCCCGAGGGGGGATACGCAGTATTTT. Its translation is CASSPTPRGDTQYF.